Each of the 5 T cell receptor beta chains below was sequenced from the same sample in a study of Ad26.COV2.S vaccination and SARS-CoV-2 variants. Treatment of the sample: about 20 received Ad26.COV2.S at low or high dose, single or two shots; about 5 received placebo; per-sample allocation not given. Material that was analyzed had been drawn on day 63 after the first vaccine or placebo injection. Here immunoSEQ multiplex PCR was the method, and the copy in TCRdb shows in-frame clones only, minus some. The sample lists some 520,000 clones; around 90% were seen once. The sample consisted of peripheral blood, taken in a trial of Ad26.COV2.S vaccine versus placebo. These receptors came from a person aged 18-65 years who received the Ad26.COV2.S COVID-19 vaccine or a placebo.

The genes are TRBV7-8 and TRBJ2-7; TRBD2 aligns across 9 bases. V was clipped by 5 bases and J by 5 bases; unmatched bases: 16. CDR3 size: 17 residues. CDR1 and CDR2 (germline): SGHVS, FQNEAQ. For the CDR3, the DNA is TGTGCCAGCAGCCCCCCCTTGCGGGAGGGCCTGGGGCACGAGCAGTACTTC. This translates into CASSPPLREGLGHEQYF.

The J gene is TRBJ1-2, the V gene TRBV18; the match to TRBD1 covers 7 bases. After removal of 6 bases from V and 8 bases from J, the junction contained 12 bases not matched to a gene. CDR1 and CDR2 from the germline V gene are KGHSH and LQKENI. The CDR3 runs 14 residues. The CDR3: CASSPSEGAWGYTF. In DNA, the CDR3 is TGTGCCAGCTCCCCGTCCGAGGGGGCCTGGGGCTACACCTTC.

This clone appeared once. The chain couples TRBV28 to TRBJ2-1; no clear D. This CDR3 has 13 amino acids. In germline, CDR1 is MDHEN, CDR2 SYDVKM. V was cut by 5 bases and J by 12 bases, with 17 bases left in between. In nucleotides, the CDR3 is TGTGCCAGCAGTGAATCAAGGCAGCACGGGCAGTTCTTC. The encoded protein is CASSESRQHGQFF.

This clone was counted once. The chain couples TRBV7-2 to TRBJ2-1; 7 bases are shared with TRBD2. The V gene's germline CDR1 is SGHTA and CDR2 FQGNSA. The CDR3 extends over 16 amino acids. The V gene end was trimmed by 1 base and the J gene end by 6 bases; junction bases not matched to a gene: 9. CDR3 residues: CASSLVGGSAPNEQFF. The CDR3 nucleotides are TGTGCCAGCAGCTTAGTCGGCGGGAGTGCCCCCAATGAGCAGTTCTTC.

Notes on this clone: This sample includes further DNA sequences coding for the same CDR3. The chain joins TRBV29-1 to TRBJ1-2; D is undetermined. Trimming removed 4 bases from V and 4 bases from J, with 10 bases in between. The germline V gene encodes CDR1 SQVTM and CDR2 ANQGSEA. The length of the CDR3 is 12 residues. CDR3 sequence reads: CSVGGLGYGYTF. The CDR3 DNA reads TGCAGCGTTGGAGGGTTAGGCTATGGCTACACCTTC.